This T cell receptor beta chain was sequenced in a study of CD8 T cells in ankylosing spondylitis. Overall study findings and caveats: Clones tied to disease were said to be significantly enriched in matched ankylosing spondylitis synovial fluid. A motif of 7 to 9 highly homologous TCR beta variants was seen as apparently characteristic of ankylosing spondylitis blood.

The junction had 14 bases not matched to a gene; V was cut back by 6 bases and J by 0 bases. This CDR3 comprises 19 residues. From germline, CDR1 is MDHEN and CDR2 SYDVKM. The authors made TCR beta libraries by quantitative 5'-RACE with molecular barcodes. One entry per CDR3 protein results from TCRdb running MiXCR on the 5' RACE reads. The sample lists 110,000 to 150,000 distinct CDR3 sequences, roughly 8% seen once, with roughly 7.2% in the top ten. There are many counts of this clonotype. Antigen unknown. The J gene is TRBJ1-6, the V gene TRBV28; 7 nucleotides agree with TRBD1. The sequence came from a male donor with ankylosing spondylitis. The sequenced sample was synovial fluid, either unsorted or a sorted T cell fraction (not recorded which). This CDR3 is CASRTSTGRYGSYNSPLHF. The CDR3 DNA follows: TGTGCCAGCAGAACCTCGACAGGGAGATATGGCTCCTATAATTCACCCCTCCACTTT.